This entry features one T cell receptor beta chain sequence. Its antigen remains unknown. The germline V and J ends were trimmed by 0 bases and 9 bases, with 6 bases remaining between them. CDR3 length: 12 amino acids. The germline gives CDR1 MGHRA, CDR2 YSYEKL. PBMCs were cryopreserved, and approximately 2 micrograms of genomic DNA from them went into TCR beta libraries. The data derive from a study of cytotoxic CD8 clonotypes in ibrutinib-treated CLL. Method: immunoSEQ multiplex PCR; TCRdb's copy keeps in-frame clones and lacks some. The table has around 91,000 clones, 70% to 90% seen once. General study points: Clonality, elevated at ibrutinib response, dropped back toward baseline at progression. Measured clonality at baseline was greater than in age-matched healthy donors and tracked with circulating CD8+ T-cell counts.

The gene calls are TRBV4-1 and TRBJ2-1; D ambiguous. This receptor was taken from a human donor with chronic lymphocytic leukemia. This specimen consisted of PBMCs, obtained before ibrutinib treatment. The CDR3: CASSQDWAEQFF. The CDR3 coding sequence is TGCGCCAGCAGCCAAGATTGGGCTGAGCAGTTCTTC.